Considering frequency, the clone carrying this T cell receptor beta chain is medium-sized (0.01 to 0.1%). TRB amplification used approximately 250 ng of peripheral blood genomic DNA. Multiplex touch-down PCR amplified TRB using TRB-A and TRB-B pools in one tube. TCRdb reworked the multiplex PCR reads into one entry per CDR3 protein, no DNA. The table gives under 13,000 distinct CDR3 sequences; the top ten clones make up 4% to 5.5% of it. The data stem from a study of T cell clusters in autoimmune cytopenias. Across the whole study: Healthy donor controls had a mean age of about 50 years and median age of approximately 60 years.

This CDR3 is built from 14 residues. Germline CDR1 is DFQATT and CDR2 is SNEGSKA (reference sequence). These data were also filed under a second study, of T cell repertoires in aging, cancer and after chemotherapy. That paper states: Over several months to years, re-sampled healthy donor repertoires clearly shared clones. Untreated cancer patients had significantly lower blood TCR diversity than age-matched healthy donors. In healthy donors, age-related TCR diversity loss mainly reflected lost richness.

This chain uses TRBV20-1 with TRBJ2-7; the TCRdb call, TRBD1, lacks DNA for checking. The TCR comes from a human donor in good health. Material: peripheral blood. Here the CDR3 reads CSASGQATYDEQYF.